A selection of T cell receptor beta chains follows, all from one sample in a study of PD-L1 blockade in urothelial cancer. Repertoires were generated with immunoSEQ multiplex PCR, while TCRdb's copy carries only in-frame clones and drops some. The sample shows about 110,000 clones, approximately 85% of them seen only once. The input for sequencing was PBMCs, taken around atezolizumab (anti-PD-L1) treatment. The receptors stem from a man in his fifties with urothelial cancer. CDR3s include the opening cysteine and the closing phenylalanine or tryptophan. The D gene is left open where the match is weak. Part of the rows lack a size; the others show once, few, many or a class for expanded clones.

-,TRBJ2-7,TRBV28,-,15,TGTGCCAGCAGTTCCGGCGGGGTCCGCTCCTACGAGCAGTACTTC,CASSSGGVRSYEQYF
-,TRBJ2-1,TRBV7-3,-,12,TGTGCCAGCAGCCCCTCTGACGGGGAGCAGTTCTTC,CASSPSDGEQFF
TRBD2,TRBJ2-2,TRBV5-1,once,16,TGCGCCAGCAGCTTGCAGACTAGCGGGAACACCGGGGAGCTGTTTTTT,CASSLQTSGNTGELFF
TRBD1,TRBJ2-1,TRBV4-1,-,15,TGCGCCAGCAGCTGGGGACAGGGACTAAACAATGAGCAGTTCTTC,CASSWGQGLNNEQFF
TRBD1,TRBJ2-7,TRBV5-1,-,15,TGCGCCAGCAGCTTCGGGACAGGGACACTCTACGAGCAGTACTTC,CASSFGTGTLYEQYF
-,TRBJ2-3,TRBV15,-,20,TGTGCCACCAGCGCCTCGGGTCTAATTGCGAGAAGGGCGGGTACAGATACGCAGTATTTT,CATSASGLIARRAGTDTQYF
-,TRBJ1-5,TRBV7-9,-,17,TGTGCCAGCAGCTTATTTGACAGCCGTTTGAGCAATCAGCCCCAGCATTTT,CASSLFDSRLSNQPQHF
-,TRBJ1-6,TRBV11-2,few,15,TGTGCCAGCCTCAGACAGGACGTGTACGGTTCACCCCTCCACTTT,CASLRQDVYGSPLHF
-,TRBJ2-7,TRBV4-1,-,13,TGCGCCAGCAGCTTCGACAGCTCCTACGAGCAGTACTTC,CASSFDSSYEQYF
-,TRBJ1-4,TRBV7-9,-,16,TGTGCCAGCAGCTTAGCCGGACTTCCTGTTAATGAAAAACTGTTTTTT,CASSLAGLPVNEKLFF
-,TRBJ2-2,TRBV7-2,medium-sized,17,TGTGCCAGCAGCTTAGGCCCGCTCCTAGCGAGCACCGGGGAGCTGTTTTTT,CASSLGPLLASTGELFF
-,TRBJ2-1,TRBV20-1,-,10,TGCAGTGCGACGACTTATGAGCAGTTCTTC,CSATTYEQFF
-,TRBJ2-3,TRBV9,-,14,TGTGCCAGCAGCGTGGGGCAGAGCACAGATACGCAGTATTTT,CASSVGQSTDTQYF
TRBD2,TRBJ2-1,TRBV5-1,-,15,TGCGCCAGCAGCTTAGTACCCGCGGGAGTTAATGAGCAGTTCTTC,CASSLVPAGVNEQFF
TRBD1,TRBJ2-7,TRBV6-5,-,14,TGTGCCAGCTCCACCGGGACAGGGGATATCGAGCAGTACTTC,CASSTGTGDIEQYF
-,TRBJ1-5,TRBV2,-,15,TGTGCCAGCAGTCCTAGCGGATTAACAGGTCAGCCCCAGCATTTT,CASSPSGLTGQPQHF
-,TRBJ2-1,TRBV5-1,-,15,TGCGCCAGCAGCTCCGACAGGTTCGTTGGCAATGAGCAGTTCTTC,CASSSDRFVGNEQFF
-,TRBJ2-3,TRBV11-2,once,15,TGTGCCAGCAGGTCAGCATCAGCGTATGCAGATACGCAGTATTTT,CASRSASAYADTQYF
-,TRBJ1-4,TRBV28,-,15,TGTGCCAGCAGTCGTGGAGGGCCCGCGGGTGAAAAACTGTTTTTT,CASSRGGPAGEKLFF
TRBD1,TRBJ1-4,TRBV5-1,-,21,TGCGCCAGCAGCTTGGCCGCCGTGTCCGGGACAGGGTATAGCACTAATGAAAAACTGTTTTTT,CASSLAAVSGTGYSTNEKLFF
-,TRBJ2-3,TRBV7-2,-,12,TGTGCCAGCAGCCCAAACACAGATACGCAGTATTTT,CASSPNTDTQYF
TRBD1,TRBJ1-2,TRBV4-1,-,16,TGCGCCAGCAGCCCAGAGGGACAGACAGACAACTATGGCTACACCTTC,CASSPEGQTDNYGYTF
-,TRBJ2-5,TRBV10-3,-,12,TGTGCCATCAGCCGGGACAAAGAGACCCAGTACTTC,CAISRDKETQYF
-,TRBJ2-3,TRBV5-5,-,13,TGTGCCAGCAGGCGGACGTCGGGGGATACGCAGTATTTT,CASRRTSGDTQYF
TRBD1,TRBJ1-6,TRBV10-3,-,15,TGTGCCATCAGCGGGACAGGGGTTGGCAATTCACCCCTCCACTTT,CAISGTGVGNSPLHF
-,TRBJ2-1,TRBV7-6,once,13,TGTGCCAGCAGCTTAGACATCAACAATGAGCAGTTCTTC,CASSLDINNEQFF
TRBD2,TRBJ2-2,TRBV5-1,-,14,TGCGCCAGCAGCGGTAGCGGGACCACCGGGGAGCTGTTTTTT,CASSGSGTTGELFF
TRBD1,TRBJ1-4,TRBV9,few,15,TGTGCCAGCAGCCGACAGGGATCAACTAATGAAAAACTGTTTTTT,CASSRQGSTNEKLFF
-,TRBJ2-6,TRBV4-1,-,16,TGCGCCAGCAGCCAAGTTACGGTCTCTGGGGCCAACGTCCTGACTTTC,CASSQVTVSGANVLTF
-,TRBJ2-7,TRBV6-6,-,14,TGTGCCAGCAGTTCCCCGGGGGACGGCTACGAGCAGTACTTC,CASSSPGDGYEQYF
-,TRBJ2-7,TRBV11-2,-,16,TGTGCCAGCAGCTTAAGAGGGCCTCGATCATCCTACGAGCAGTACTTC,CASSLRGPRSSYEQYF
TRBD2,TRBJ2-3,TRBV5-4,-,17,TGTGCCAGCAGCCATCTTCAAGCGGGAGGATCAGGAGATACGCAGTATTTT,CASSHLQAGGSGDTQYF
TRBD1,TRBJ1-3,TRBV27,-,17,TGTGCCAGCAGTTTGAGGGGGACAGGAGACTCTGGAAACACCATATATTTT,CASSLRGTGDSGNTIYF
TRBD1,TRBJ1-2,TRBV7-2,-,15,TGTGCCAGCAGCTTAGAAGGGACAGTTAACTATGGCTACACCTTC,CASSLEGTVNYGYTF
-,TRBJ1-1,TRBV7-2,-,14,TGTGCCAGCAGCTTACTTAGTGGGAACACTGAAGCTTTCTTT,CASSLLSGNTEAFF
TRBD2,TRBJ2-1,TRBV11-1,few,16,TGTGCCAGCAGCCCCCTAGCGGGCACCTCCTACAATGAGCAGTTCTTC,CASSPLAGTSYNEQFF
-,TRBJ1-2,TRBV19,once,13,TGTGCCAGTACCCGATGGGAGGCAGATGGCTACACCTTC,CASTRWEADGYTF
TRBD1,TRBJ1-2,TRBV28,once,16,TGTGCCAGCAGTTTGGGACAGGGGGCGGGTTACTATGGCTACACCTTC,CASSLGQGAGYYGYTF
-,TRBJ1-2,TRBV6-5,once,14,TGTGCCAGCAGAAAGAATACGGGACTCTATGGCTACACCTTC,CASRKNTGLYGYTF
-,TRBJ1-5,TRBV5-8,-,12,TGTGCCAGCAGCTTGTTAAATCAGCCCCAGCATTTT,CASSLLNQPQHF
TRBD1,TRBJ2-7,TRBV5-1,-,17,TGCGCCAGCAGCGGGGACTTGGGTACAGGGGGGACCTACGAGCAGTACTTC,CASSGDLGTGGTYEQYF
TRBD1,TRBJ2-5,TRBV7-9,-,15,TGTGCCAGCAGCTTAGGTCGGGACAGTAAAGAGACCCAGTACTTC,CASSLGRDSKETQYF
TRBD1,TRBJ2-2,TRBV5-1,-,16,TGCGCCAGCCTCCGTACCCCCGACAGGGGCACCGGGGAGCTGTTTTTT,CASLRTPDRGTGELFF
TRBD2,TRBJ2-7,TRBV2,-,17,TGTGCCAGCAGTCTCTACCCGGGACTAGCGACCCTCTACGAGCAGTACTTC,CASSLYPGLATLYEQYF
TRBD1,TRBJ2-7,TRBV15,-,18,TGTGCCACCAGCAGACGGACAGGGATTGCCTCCTTCCTACACGAGCAGTACTTC,CATSRRTGIASFLHEQYF
-,TRBJ1-3,TRBV30,-,12,TGTGCCTTACAGCTTTCTGGAAACACCATATATTTT,CALQLSGNTIYF
TRBD1,TRBJ2-2,TRBV2,-,16,TGTGCCAGCAGTGTGGAGAGGACAGGGCGCACCGGGGAGCTGTTTTTT,CASSVERTGRTGELFF
-,TRBJ1-2,TRBV6-5,-,11,TGTGCCAGCAGTTACCGCTATGGCTACACCTTC,CASSYRYGYTF
-,TRBJ2-2,TRBV30,-,12,TGTGCCTGGTCACTAGCAACCGGGGAGCTGTTTTTT,CAWSLATGELFF
-,TRBJ2-7,TRBV15,-,14,TGTGCCACCAGCAGAGTCCGGCAGGCCAACGAGCAGTACTTC,CATSRVRQANEQYF
-,TRBJ2-3,TRBV9,few,14,TGTGCCAGCAGCGTAGACAATCAGATAGATACGCAGTATTTT,CASSVDNQIDTQYF
-,TRBJ1-1,TRBV7-8,-,16,TGTGCCAGCAGCTCCCCCGTGCAGGGGAAGAACACTGAAGCTTTCTTT,CASSSPVQGKNTEAFF
TRBD1,TRBJ1-1,TRBV7-6,-,16,TGTGCCAGCAGGGCCGGGACAGGGGGCCTGGACACTGAAGCTTTCTTT,CASRAGTGGLDTEAFF
TRBD1,TRBJ1-5,TRBV18,-,15,TGTGCCAGCTCACCCCGGGACAGGGAGAATCAGCCCCAGCATTTT,CASSPRDRENQPQHF
TRBD1,TRBJ1-6,TRBV6-1,-,14,TGTGCCAGCATCCCGGGACAGAATAATTCACCCCTCCACTTT,CASIPGQNNSPLHF
-,TRBJ2-7,TRBV6-6,-,12,TGTGCCAGCAGCCCCTTCTCCTACGAGCAGTACTTC,CASSPFSYEQYF
TRBD1,TRBJ2-7,TRBV18,-,15,TGTGCCAGCTCACCACGGACAGGGGCCTACTACGAGCAGTACTTC,CASSPRTGAYYEQYF
-,TRBJ2-7,TRBV6-1,once,14,TGTGCCAGCAGTGAAGGCCGGACTCCCTACGAGCAGTACTTC,CASSEGRTPYEQYF
TRBD2,TRBJ2-5,TRBV6-5,-,15,TGTGCCAGCAGTCGAGGACTAGCGGGAGCGGCGACCCAGTACTTC,CASSRGLAGAATQYF